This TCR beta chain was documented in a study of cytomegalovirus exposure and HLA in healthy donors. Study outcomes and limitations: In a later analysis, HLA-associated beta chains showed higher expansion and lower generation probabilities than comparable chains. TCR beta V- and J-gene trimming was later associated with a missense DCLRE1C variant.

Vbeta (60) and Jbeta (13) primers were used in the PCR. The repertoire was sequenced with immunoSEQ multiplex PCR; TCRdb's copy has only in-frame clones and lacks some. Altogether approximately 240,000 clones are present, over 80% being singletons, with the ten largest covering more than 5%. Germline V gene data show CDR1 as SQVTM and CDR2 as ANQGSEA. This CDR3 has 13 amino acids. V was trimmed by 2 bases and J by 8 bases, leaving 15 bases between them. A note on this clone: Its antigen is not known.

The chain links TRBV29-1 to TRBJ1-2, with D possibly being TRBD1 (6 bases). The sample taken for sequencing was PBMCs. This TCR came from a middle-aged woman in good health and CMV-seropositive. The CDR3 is CSVEQGISEGYTF. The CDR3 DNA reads TGCAGCGTTGAACAGGGGATCTCGGAGGGCTACACCTTC.